The 32 T cell receptor beta chains below all came from one sample that was sequenced in a study of vaccination and CD4 T cells after COVID-19. No antigens are known for them. Treatment specified: approximately nine-day PBMC culture with coronavirus spike peptide pools or control peptides (ViraFEST assay). The unexposed donor gave CD4+ T cells before the COVID-19 pandemic (2011-2018). Oncomine TCR Beta short-read sequencing was applied to DNA from cultured CD4+ T cells. TCRdb itself ran the PCR reads through MiXCR, one entry per CDR3 protein. The top ten hold 30% to 45% of the sample, which has fewer than 7,500 distinct CDR3 sequences, approximately 44% seen once. Sequencing was done on a sample of CD4+ T cells from blood, cultured in vitro. The receptors come from a human donor in good health.

The table lists this clonotype with a few counts. CDR3 residues: CASSYETENTEAFF. CDR3 coding DNA: TGTGCCAGCAGTTACGAGACGGAGAACACTGAAGCTTTCTTT. The chain employs TRBV6-5 and TRBJ1-1, with D uncertain. CDR3 size: 14 residues. V lost 2 bases to trimming and J lost 1 base, with 8 bases between them. Per germline, CDR1 MNHEY and CDR2 SVGAGI.

This clonotype has just a few counts. The V and J genes are TRBV2 and TRBJ2-2; D remains ambiguous. The CDR3 is 15 residues long. Trimming cost V 10 bases and J 3 bases, with 18 bases left between them. Germline CDR1 reads SNHLY; CDR2 reads FYNNEI. The CDR3 loop is CATQSRLTHTGELFF. The CDR3 DNA reads TGTGCCACCCAGAGTAGACTTACCCACACCGGGGAGCTGTTTTTT.

V usage is TRBV10-3 and J usage is TRBJ2-7; 10 positions match TRBD1. The CDR3 length is 16 residues. Trimming cost V 6 bases and J 4 bases; bases outside gene matches: 12. CDR1 and CDR2 from the germline V gene are ENHRY and SYGVKD. CDR3 coding DNA: TGTGCCATCAGCGTCCAGGGACAGGGGAGTACGTACGAGCAGTACTTC. This sequence encodes CAISVQGQGSTYEQYF.

V usage is TRBV12-3 or TRBV12-4 and J usage is TRBJ2-2; TRBD1 agrees at 10 bases. The CDR3 covers 17 residues. Unmatched junction bases numbered 10, after V lost 5 bases and J lost 4 bases. Here the CDR3 reads CASSRTGGKVGTGELFF. Written as DNA, the CDR3 is TGTGCCAGCAGTAGGACAGGGGGTAAAGTTGGCACCGGGGAGCTGTTTTTT.

This chain uses TRBV11-2 with TRBJ2-3, with D maybe TRBD1 (6 bases). Per germline, CDR1 SGHAT and CDR2 FQNNGV. V was cut by 5 bases and J by 10 bases, with 19 bases left in between. This CDR3 spans 14 amino acids. This CDR3 is CASSPMGAEYSQYF. Written as DNA, the CDR3 is TGTGCCAGCAGCCCGATGGGGGCCGAATACTCGCAGTATTTT.

This clonotype was counted only a few times. The rearrangement links TRBV7-2 to TRBJ1-6; 10 positions agree with TRBD1. CDR3 length equals 18 residues. The ends lost 5 bases at V and 2 bases at J; junction bases unmatched: 9. Germline V gives CDR1 SGHTA, CDR2 FQGNSA. For the CDR3, the DNA is TGTGCCAGCAGCCCATCCGACAGGGGGCTAACCTATAATTCACCCCTCCACTTT. Translated: CASSPSDRGLTYNSPLHF.

In its sample, this clonotype was seen a few times. The V and J genes are TRBV20-1 and TRBJ2-3; no reliable D call. The CDR3 spans 13 residues. Trimming removed 6 bases at V and 2 bases at J, with 12 bases between. Germline-derived CDR1 and CDR2 are DFQATT and SNEGSKA (reference sequence). The CDR3 nucleotides read TGCAGTGCCCTGACCGTGATCACAGATACGCAGTATTTT. The encoded protein is CSALTVITDTQYF.

V and J are TRBV6-5 and TRBJ1-2; D is ambiguous. Germline V CDR1 and CDR2: MNHEY, SVGAGI. V dropped 2 bases and J dropped 2 bases, with 6 bases sitting between them. The CDR3 has 13 amino acids. In DNA form, the CDR3 reads TGTGCCAGCAGTTACGGTCAGAACTATGGCTACACCTTC. It is translated as CASSYGQNYGYTF.

The rearrangement uses TRBV30 and TRBJ1-1; no reliable D call. This CDR3 has 15 residues. Germline CDR1 reads GTSNPN; CDR2 reads SVGIG (reference sequence). The V end lost 0 bases, the J end lost 2 bases, and 13 bases lay between the germline ends. The CDR3 protein is CAWSVYSTGNTEAFF. The CDR3 nucleotides are TGTGCCTGGAGTGTATACAGTACGGGAAACACTGAAGCTTTCTTT. The full variable domain, its missing parts supplied by reference TRBV30 and TRBJ1-1, is SQTIHQWPATLVQPVGSPLSLECTVEGTSNPNLYWYRQAAGRGLQLLFYSVGIGQISSEVPQNLSASRPQDRQFILSSKKLLLSDSGFYLCAWSVYSTGNTEAFFGQGTRLTVV.

This chain joins TRBV20-1 and TRBJ2-1; D may match TRBD1 or TRBD2 (5 bases each). The CDR3 runs 16 residues. The V end was cut by 1 base, the J end by 4 bases, with 17 bases between. The germline gives CDR1 DFQATT, CDR2 SNEGSKA (reference sequence). CDR3 in DNA: TGCAGTGCTAGAGGAGGGGTAGCAACGAAGTACAATGAGCAGTTCTTC. This translates into CSARGGVATKYNEQFF.

There are a few counts of this clonotype. The V gene is TRBV19, the J gene TRBJ1-1; D remains ambiguous. V lost 8 bases to trimming and J lost 6 bases, with 13 bases between them. Germline loops: CDR1 LNHDA, CDR2 SQIVND (reference sequence). There are 12 residues in the CDR3. Written as DNA, the CDR3 is TGTGCCAGTTCACCGGGGTTGGCTGAAGCTTTCTTT. It specifies CASSPGLAEAFF.

The V call is TRBV6-5, the J call TRBJ1-5; 8 positions agree with TRBD1. The CDR3 is made up of 15 amino acids. V was clipped by 2 bases and J by 2 bases; unmatched bases: 2. Germline lookup yields CDR1 MNHEY and CDR2 SVGAGI. CDR3 in amino acids: CASSYRTGRNQPQHF. The CDR3 nucleotides read TGTGCCAGCAGTTACCGGACAGGGCGCAATCAGCCCCAGCATTTT.

This chain uses TRBV29-1 with TRBJ1-2, with TRBD1 matching 10 bases. The CDR3 sequence is 14 residues long. Trimming cost V 4 bases and J 9 bases; bases outside gene matches: 11. Germline V gene data show CDR1 as SQVTM and CDR2 as ANQGSEA. CDR3 coding DNA: TGCAGCGTTGGCGGACAGGGGGATGCATCACGCTACACCTTC. It encodes CSVGGQGDASRYTF.

The chain carries TRBV11-2 and TRBJ2-5; D ambiguous. Trimming stripped 5 bases from V and 1 base from J, with 17 bases between. The germline V gene encodes CDR1 SGHAT and CDR2 FQNNGV. This CDR3 spans 16 amino acids. DNA of the CDR3: TGTGCCAGCAGCAAACTGATTTCGGAGATCCAAGAGACCCAGTACTTC. This translates into CASSKLISEIQETQYF.

The V gene is TRBV15, the J gene TRBJ2-1; D unresolved. V dropped 0 bases and J dropped 4 bases, with 19 bases sitting between them. The germline gives CDR1 LNHNV, CDR2 YYDKDF (reference sequence). The CDR3 sequence is 18 residues long. For the CDR3, the DNA is TGTGCCACCAGCAGAGAGGCAGGCCTTCTGGCCTCGTACAATGAGCAGTTCTTC. Residues: CATSREAGLLASYNEQFF. The entire variable domain, with the rest obtained from reference TRBV15 and TRBJ2-1, is as follows: DAMVIQNPRYQVTQFGKPVTLSCSQTLNHNVMYWYQQKSSQAPKLLFHYYDKDFNNEADTPDNFQSRRPNTSFCFLDIRSPGLGDTAMYLCATSREAGLLASYNEQFFGPGTRLTVL.

The chain has TRBV30 and TRBJ2-7; TRBD2 matches 10 bases. Germline CDR1 and CDR2: GTSNPN and SVGIG (reference sequence). V was clipped by 4 bases and J by 3 bases; unmatched bases: 6. The length of the CDR3 is 14 residues. The DNA of the CDR3 is TGTGCCTGGAAAAGTGGGACTAGCGTCTACGAGCAGTACTTC. Translated: CAWKSGTSVYEQYF.

The chain carries TRBV21-1 and TRBJ2-1; no DNA check was done on the table's D call, TRBD1. TRBV21-1 is a recognized pseudogene. CDR3 length: 16 residues. CDR3 DNA sequence: TGTGCCAGCAGCAAAGGAGCAGGGCACTCCTACAATGAGCAGTTCTTC. Translation: CASSKGAGHSYNEQFF.

Here the CDR3 DNA reads TGTGCCAGCAGGCCTCCATTAAGGTGGGGGGTGAACACTGAAGCTTTCTTT. It codes for CASRPPLRWGVNTEAFF. J is TRBJ1-1 and V is TRBV7-9; tentatively, D is TRBD1 (5 bases). Germline CDR1 SEHNR, CDR2 FQNEAQ (reference sequence). Trimming pared 6 bases from V and 0 bases from J, leaving 20 bases between. The CDR3 extends over 17 amino acids.

The rearrangement links TRBV12-3 or TRBV12-4 to TRBJ1-2; weak D call: TRBD1 (5 bases). V was clipped by 2 bases and J by 7 bases, with 8 bases between them. This CDR3 is 12 amino acids long. CDR3 protein: CASSLRQSGYTF. The DNA of the CDR3 is TGTGCCAGCAGTTTACGACAGTCTGGCTACACCTTC.

The chain employs TRBV20-1 and TRBJ2-7, with TRBD1 identical over 8 bases. V lost 2 bases to trimming and J lost 4 bases; unmatched junction nucleotides: 10. The CDR3 covers 15 residues. CDR1 DFQATT and CDR2 SNEGSKA come from the germline V gene (reference sequence). Written as DNA, the CDR3 is TGCAGTGCTAGATCCTCCTGGCAGGGGGCTTACGAGCAGTACTTC. This encodes CSARSSWQGAYEQYF.

This clonotype has only a few counts. This chain uses TRBV24-1 with TRBJ2-3, with a possible D match to TRBD1 (6 bases). CDR1 is KGHDR, CDR2 SFDVKD, per germline. The CDR3 contains 11 residues. The V end lost 10 bases, the J end lost 3 bases, and 7 bases lay between the germline ends. For the CDR3, the DNA is TGTGCCACGGGGACAACAGATACGCAGTATTTT. This translates into CATGTTDTQYF.

This clonotype showed up just a few times. V is TRBV27 and J is TRBJ2-7; 7 bases align to TRBD1. CDR1 is MNHEY, CDR2 SMNVEV, per germline (reference sequence). The CDR3 runs 16 residues. Trimming at V came to 4 bases and at J to 1 base, leaving 10 bases not matched to a gene. CDR3 residues: CASSSPPLTGSYEQYF. DNA for the CDR3: TGTGCCAGCAGTTCTCCGCCTCTGACAGGGTCCTACGAGCAGTACTTC.

The genes are TRBV10-3 and TRBJ1-1; D is undetermined. The CDR3 length is 13 residues. Trimming pared 0 bases from V and 10 bases from J, leaving 12 bases between. Germline-derived CDR1 and CDR2 are ENHRY and SYGVKD. The DNA for the CDR3 is TGTGCCATCAGTGAGTCGTTCGGGAGGCGAGCTTTCTTT. Its translation is CAISESFGRRAFF.

This rearrangement joins TRBV20-1 to TRBJ2-7, with TRBD1 as a possible D gene (6 bases). The CDR3 contains 14 residues. CDR1 and CDR2 (germline): DFQATT, SNEGSKA (reference sequence). Trimming stripped 0 bases from V and 6 bases from J, with 15 bases between. This chain's CDR3 is CSARDQMVQGEQYF. As DNA, the CDR3 is TGCAGTGCTAGAGATCAAATGGTACAGGGCGAGCAGTACTTC.

The chain is built from TRBV6-1 and TRBJ1-2, with D uncertain. The CDR3 is 13 residues long. Trimming removed 2 bases at V and 8 bases at J, with 12 bases between. CDR1 is MNHNS, CDR2 SASEGT, per germline. As DNA, the CDR3 is TGTGCCAGCAGTGAAACCTCCGCGCGCGGCTACACCTTC. Translating it yields CASSETSARGYTF.

This clonotype turned up a few times. The chain links TRBV7-2 to TRBJ2-5; D is perhaps TRBD1 (6 bases). The CDR3 covers 15 residues. CDR1 is SGHTA and CDR2 is FQGNSA in the germline V gene. The V end was cut by 0 bases, the J end by 4 bases, with 12 bases between. The chain's CDR3 is CASSLALLGGETQYF. CDR3 nucleotides: TGTGCCAGCAGCTTAGCGCTATTAGGGGGAGAGACCCAGTACTTC.

The chain recombines TRBV20-1 with TRBJ2-7; 9 nucleotides match TRBD2. The ends lost 5 bases at V and 0 bases at J; junction bases unmatched: 11. This CDR3 has 16 residues. CDR1 is DFQATT and CDR2 is SNEGSKA in the germline V gene (reference sequence). The CDR3 loop reads CSALGLALTSSYEQYF. The CDR3 coding sequence is TGCAGTGCTTTGGGACTAGCACTTACGAGCTCCTACGAGCAGTACTTC.

The chain combines TRBV28 with TRBJ1-5, with TRBD1 identical over 9 bases. CDR1 is MDHEN and CDR2 is SYDVKM in the germline V gene. CDR3 length: 15 residues. J lost 5 bases, V lost 5 bases, and 7 bases had no gene match. The CDR3 protein is CASSRGTGLDQPQHF. The CDR3 DNA is TGTGCCAGCAGTCGCGGGACAGGGCTAGATCAGCCCCAGCATTTT.

For the CDR3, the DNA is TGTGCCAGCAGTTCTCCTAACCTAGCCAAAAACATTCAGTACTTC. Amino acid sequence: CASSSPNLAKNIQYF. The gene calls are TRBV28 and TRBJ2-4; D unclear. The CDR3 spans 15 residues. V lost 4 bases to trimming and J lost 0 bases, with 10 bases between them. Germline V gene lookup returns CDR1 MDHEN and CDR2 SYDVKM. Full variable domain (missing parts from reference TRBV28 and TRBJ2-4): DVKVTQSSRYLVKRTGEKVFLECVQDMDHENMFWYRQDPGLGLRLIYFSYDVKMKEKGDIPEGYSVSREKKERFSLILESASTNQTSMYLCASSSPNLAKNIQYFGAGTRLSVL.

This sequence joins TRBV15 and TRBJ1-4; D might be TRBD1 (5 bases). This CDR3 contains 14 residues. V lost 1 base and J 4 bases, leaving 7 bases between the germline ends. Germline assignment: CDR1 LNHNV and CDR2 YYDKDF (reference sequence). CDR3 DNA sequence: TGTGCCACCAGCAGAGGGGACGGTAATGAAAAACTGTTTTTT. This translates into CATSRGDGNEKLFF.

The genes are TRBV4-1 and TRBJ1-5; no clear D. The CDR3 is 19 residues long. The V and J ends lost 4 bases and 9 bases respectively, with 31 bases between them. Germline V gene sequence: CDR1 MGHRA, CDR2 YSYEKL. The CDR3 is CASSRMRPRSQSTLGPQHF. The DNA for the CDR3 is TGCGCCAGCAGCCGAATGCGACCCAGATCTCAATCAACCTTGGGGCCCCAGCATTTT.

The sample holds a few counts of this clonotype. The chain has TRBV12-3 or TRBV12-4 and TRBJ1-5, with D possibly TRBD1 on 5 matching bases. The CDR3 is made up of 16 amino acids. The germline V and J ends were trimmed by 7 bases and 3 bases, with 19 bases remaining between them. The DNA for the CDR3 is TGTGCCAGCACCACCGGGGTGGGACGGGTCAATCAGCCCCAGCATTTT. Encoded protein: CASTTGVGRVNQPQHF.